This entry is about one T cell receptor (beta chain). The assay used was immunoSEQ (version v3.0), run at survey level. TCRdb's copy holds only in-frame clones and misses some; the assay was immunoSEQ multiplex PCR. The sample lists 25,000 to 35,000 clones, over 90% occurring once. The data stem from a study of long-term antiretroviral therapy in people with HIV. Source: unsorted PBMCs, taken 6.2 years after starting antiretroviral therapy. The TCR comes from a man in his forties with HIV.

DNA for the CDR3: TGTGCCAGCAGCCGGGACAGGGCAGAAAAACTGTTTTTT. Protein: CASSRDRAEKLFF. V and J are TRBV7-8 and TRBJ1-4, with 9 bases aligning to TRBD1. V lost 5 bases and J lost 8; bases outside the gene matches: 3. Germline assignment: CDR1 SGHVS and CDR2 FQNEAQ. The CDR3 loop spans 13 amino acids.